The T cell receptor beta chain under discussion was sequenced for a study of T-cell memory formation after mild COVID-19. The CDR3 covers 16 residues. Germline V gene data show CDR1 as SEHNR and CDR2 as FQNEAQ (reference sequence). V was trimmed by 2 bases and J by 3 bases, leaving 16 bases between them. Via MiXCR, TCRdb re-called the 5' RACE reads, giving one row per CDR3 protein. Here the sample spans under 200,000 distinct CDR3 sequences, less than 40% being singletons. The rearrangement links TRBV7-9 to TRBJ1-2, with D perhaps TRBD1 (5 bases). Sample: PBMCs or a T cell subset sorted from them (not recorded which). The TCR comes from an adult woman who had mild COVID-19 (a few samples of this study predate the infection). Cell type and time point are not known. CDR3 sequence reads: CASSLRSGQGDYGYTF. In nucleotides, the CDR3 is TGTGCCAGCAGCTTAAGATCTGGGCAGGGAGACTATGGCTACACCTTC.